The clone carrying this T cell receptor beta chain occurred a few times. Its specificity is not known. TCR beta CDR3 sequences were amplified from RNA transcripts. Primed by the HTBI set, a first-round RT-PCR was run on the TCR CDR3. TCRdb redid the calling of the multiplex PCR reads with MiXCR, one entry per CDR3 protein. This table has fewer than 700,000 distinct CDR3 sequences, under 20% appearing once. The data are from a study of T cells in Graves' hyperthyroidism and ophthalmopathy. Individuals with ophthalmopathy presented a Clinical Activity Score of at least 3, a NOSPECS grade of at least 4 and a duration under 3 months. The study excluded patients with uncontrolled infection, other autoimmune disease, pregnancy or lactation. General study results and limits: Ophthalmopathy was told apart from stable hyperthyroidism by a 13 V-J model.

The CDR3 extends over 12 amino acids. Trimming stripped 5 bases from V and 9 bases from J, with 12 bases between. Looked up from germline, CDR1 is SEHNR and CDR2 is FQNEAQ (reference sequence). The sequencing sample was made of blood. This chain links TRBV7-9 with TRBJ2-3; D is possibly TRBD2 (6 bases). The sequence derives from a woman aged 18-30 years with Graves' ophthalmopathy. This CDR3 reads CASSPQEGTQYF. The CDR3 coding sequence is TGTGCCAGCAGCCCTCAGGAGGGGACGCAGTATTTT.